The 10 T cell receptor beta chains in this list originate from one sample, sequenced in a study of control samples from healthy donors and cancer patients. Libraries were prepared by immunoSEQ multiplex PCR; TCRdb keeps only in-frame clonotypes and omits some of them. In the table there are 85,000 to 95,000 clones, around 80% of which are singletons. The sequencing sample was made of blood. The source of these receptors is a woman aged 60-75 years in good health.

The chain recombines TRBV2 with TRBJ2-3, with D possibly matching TRBD2 (6 bases). Germline values: CDR1 SNHLY, CDR2 FYNNEI. Trimming shortened V by 6 bases and J by 0 bases, and 13 bases separated the two germline ends. CDR3 length equals 15 residues. CDR3: CASRREQTSTDTQYF. CDR3 bases: TGTGCCAGCAGGCGGGAACAAACTAGCACAGATACGCAGTATTTT.

The gene calls are TRBV19 and TRBJ1-2; D not certain. Trimming took 6 bases from V and 2 from J, leaving 19 bases between them. The CDR3 is 16 amino acids. Germline V gene sequence: CDR1 LNHDA, CDR2 SQIVND (reference sequence). CDR3 in DNA: TGTGCCAGTAGCACAATGCAATGGGTGACCAACTATGGCTACACCTTC. This sequence encodes CASSTMQWVTNYGYTF. Complete variable domain (other parts from reference TRBV19 and TRBJ1-2): DGGITQSPKYLFRKEGQNVTLSCEQNLNHDAMYWYRQDPGQGLRLIYYSQIVNDFQKGDIAEGYSVSREKKESFPLTVTSAQKNPTAFYLCASSTMQWVTNYGYTFGSGTRLTVV.

The chain couples TRBV7-2 to TRBJ1-2; perhaps TRBD1 as D (6 bases). Trimming took off 5 bases at V and 1 base at J, with 14 bases between the two ends. Germline V CDR1 and CDR2: SGHTA, FQGNSA. This CDR3 contains 15 residues. In DNA, the CDR3 is TGTGCCAGCAGCCGGGCACAGGGAATTAACTATGGCTACACCTTC. Translated, it gives CASSRAQGINYGYTF.

The V gene is TRBV9, the J gene TRBJ2-1; D is perhaps TRBD2 (5 bases). This CDR3 is built from 11 residues. Trimming removed 4 bases from V and 8 bases from J, with 7 bases in between. CDR1 and CDR2 (germline): SGDLS, YYNGEE. Written as DNA, the CDR3 is TGTGCCAGCAGCCTTAGCGATGAGCAGTTCTTC. This gives the protein CASSLSDEQFF.

The chain uses TRBV12-5 and TRBJ2-1; D is ambiguous. V lost 2 bases and J lost 4, with 3 bases in between. CDR3 length equals 12 residues. Germline CDR1 is LGHNT and CDR2 is FRNRAP. The CDR3 spells CASGLTYNEQFF. The CDR3 coding sequence is TGTGCTAGTGGTTTGACATACAATGAGCAGTTCTTC.

V and J are TRBV29-1 and TRBJ1-4, with D hard to call. CDR1 and CDR2 from the germline V gene are SQVTM and ANQGSEA. Between the trimmed V and J ends, which lost 7 bases and 9 bases, there was a span of 18 bases. The CDR3 covers 13 residues. The DNA of the CDR3 is TGCAGCGGTTACAGTGCTGGTGATAAAAAACTGTTTTTT. Protein sequence: CSGYSAGDKKLFF.

Points on this clone: Different DNA sequences within this sample yield the same CDR3. This sequence joins TRBV3-1 (or the pseudogene TRBV3-2) and TRBJ2-7, with D possibly matching TRBD2 (6 bases). The germline CDR1 and CDR2 sequences are LGHDT and YNNKEL (reference sequence). The CDR3 is 13 residues long. The germline V and J ends were trimmed by 3 bases and 3 bases, with 9 bases remaining between them. The CDR3 spells CASSQRRDYEQYF. CDR3 in DNA: TGTGCCAGCAGCCAGAGGCGGGACTACGAGCAGTACTTC.

This chain links TRBV29-1 with TRBJ2-5; D is tentatively TRBD1 or TRBD2 (5 bases each). Trimming removed 6 bases at V and 2 bases at J, with 10 bases between. The CDR3 covers 12 residues. CDR1 and CDR2 from the germline V gene are SQVTM and ANQGSEA. The CDR3, as DNA: TGCAGCGTCGAGGGGCTGCAAGAGACCCAGTACTTC. It encodes CSVEGLQETQYF.

This clone was counted a few times. This chain uses TRBV7-8 with TRBJ2-1, with TRBD2 as a possible D gene (6 bases). The length of the CDR3 is 16 residues. V was trimmed by 5 bases and J by 0 bases, leaving 14 bases between them. Germline values: CDR1 SGHVS, CDR2 FQNEAQ. In nucleotides, the CDR3 is TGTGCCAGCAGCCAGAATAGCGGTAGCTCCTACAATGAGCAGTTCTTC. Protein: CASSQNSGSSYNEQFF.

This clone appeared a few times. The gene calls are TRBV5-4 and TRBJ2-5; no firm D call. CDR1 and CDR2 (germline): SGHNT, YYREEE (reference sequence). The CDR3 has 14 amino acids. V lost 2 bases to trimming and J lost 3 bases, with 11 bases between them. The CDR3 spells CASSLTDRKETQYF. For the CDR3, the DNA is TGTGCCAGCAGCTTAACGGACCGAAAAGAGACCCAGTACTTC. The full variable domain, completed using reference TRBV5-4 and TRBJ2-5, is ETGVTQSPTHLIKTRGQQVTLRCSSQSGHNTVSWYQQALGQGPQFIFQYYREEENGRGNFPPRFSGLQFPNYSSELNVNALELDDSALYLCASSLTDRKETQYFGPGTRLLVL.